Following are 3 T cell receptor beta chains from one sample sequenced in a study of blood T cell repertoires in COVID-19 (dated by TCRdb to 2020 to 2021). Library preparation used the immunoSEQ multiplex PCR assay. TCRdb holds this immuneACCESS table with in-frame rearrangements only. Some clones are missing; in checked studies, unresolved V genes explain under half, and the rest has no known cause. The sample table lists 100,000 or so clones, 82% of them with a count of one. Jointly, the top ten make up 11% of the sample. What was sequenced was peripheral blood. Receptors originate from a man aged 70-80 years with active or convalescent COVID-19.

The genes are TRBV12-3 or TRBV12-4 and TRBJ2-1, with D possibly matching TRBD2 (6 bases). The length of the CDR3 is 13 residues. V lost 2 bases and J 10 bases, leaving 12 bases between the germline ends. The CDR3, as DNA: TGTGCCAGCAGTTTATACGGTGGGGGGGAGCAGTTCTTC. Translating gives CASSLYGGGEQFF.

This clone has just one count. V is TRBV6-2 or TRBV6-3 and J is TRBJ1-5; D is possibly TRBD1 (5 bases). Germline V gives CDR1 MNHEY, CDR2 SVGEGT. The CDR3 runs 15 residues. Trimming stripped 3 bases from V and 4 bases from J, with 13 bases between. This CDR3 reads CASSYIGEGNQPQHF. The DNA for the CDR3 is TGTGCCAGCAGTTATATAGGGGAGGGTAATCAGCCCCAGCATTTT.

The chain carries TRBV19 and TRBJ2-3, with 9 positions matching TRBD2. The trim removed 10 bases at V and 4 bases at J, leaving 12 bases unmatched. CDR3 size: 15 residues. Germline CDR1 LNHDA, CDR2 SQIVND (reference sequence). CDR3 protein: CATTPLAGGPDTQYF. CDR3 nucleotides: TGTGCCACAACCCCCCTCGCGGGGGGGCCAGATACGCAGTATTTT.